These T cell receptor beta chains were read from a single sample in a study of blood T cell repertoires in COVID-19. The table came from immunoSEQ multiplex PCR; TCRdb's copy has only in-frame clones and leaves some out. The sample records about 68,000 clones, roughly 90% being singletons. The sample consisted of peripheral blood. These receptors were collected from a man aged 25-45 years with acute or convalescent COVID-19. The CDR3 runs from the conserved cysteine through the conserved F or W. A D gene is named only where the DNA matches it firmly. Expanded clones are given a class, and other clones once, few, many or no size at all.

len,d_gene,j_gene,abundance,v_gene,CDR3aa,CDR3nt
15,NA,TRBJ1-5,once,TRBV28,CASTAGRWSNQPQHF,TGTGCCAGCACCGCGGGACGGTGGAGCAATCAGCCCCAGCATTTT
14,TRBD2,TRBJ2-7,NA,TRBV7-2,CASSFRLASNEQYF,TGTGCCAGCAGCTTTCGACTAGCGAGCAACGAGCAGTACTTC
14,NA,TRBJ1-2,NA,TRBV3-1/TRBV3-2,CASSQAGGYYGYTF,TGTGCCAGCAGCCAAGCTGGGGGGTATTATGGCTACACCTTC
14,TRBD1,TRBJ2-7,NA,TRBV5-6,CASSPGTGGYEQYF,TGTGCCAGCAGTCCAGGGACAGGGGGTTACGAGCAGTACTTC
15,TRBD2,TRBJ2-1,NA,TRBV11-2,CASSLEPTSANEQFF,TGTGCCAGCAGCTTGGAGCCCACTAGCGCCAATGAGCAGTTCTTC
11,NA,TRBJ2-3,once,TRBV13,CASSFRDGQYF,TGTGCCAGCAGCTTCAGGGATGGGCAGTATTTT
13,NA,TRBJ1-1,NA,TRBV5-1,CASSFEGTVEAFF,TGCGCCAGCAGCTTTGAGGGTACGGTTGAAGCTTTCTTT
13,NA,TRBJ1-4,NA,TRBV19,CASSTLLSEKLFF,TGTGCCAGTAGTACCCTCTTGAGTGAAAAACTGTTTTTT
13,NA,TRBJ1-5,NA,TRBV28,CASSLSGNQPQHF,TGTGCCAGCAGTTTATCCGGGAATCAGCCCCAGCATTTT
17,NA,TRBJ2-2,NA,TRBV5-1,CASSLAGARRDTGELFF,TGCGCCAGCAGCTTGGCCGGCGCACGGAGGGACACCGGGGAGCTGTTTTTT
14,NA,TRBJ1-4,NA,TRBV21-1,CASSKANGGWKLFF,TGTGCCAGCAGCAAAGCGAACGGAGGGTGGAAACTGTTTTTT
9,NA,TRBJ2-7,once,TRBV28,CASSLEQYF,TGTGCCAGCAGTCTTGAGCAGTACTTC
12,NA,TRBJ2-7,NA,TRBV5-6,CASSSSSYEQYF,TGTGCCAGCAGCTCGAGCTCCTACGAGCAGTACTTC
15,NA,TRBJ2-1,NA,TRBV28,CASRSSASSYNEQFF,TGTGCCAGCAGATCGAGCGCCAGCTCCTACAATGAGCAGTTCTTC
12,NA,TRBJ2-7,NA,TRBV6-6,CASRRSSGEQYF,TGTGCCAGCCGGAGAAGCTCGGGCGAGCAGTACTTC
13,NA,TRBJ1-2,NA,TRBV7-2,CASSLEGRYGYTF,TGTGCCAGCAGCTTAGAGGGGCGCTACGGCTACACCTTC
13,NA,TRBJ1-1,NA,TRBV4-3,CASSQGSGTEAFF,TGCGCCAGCAGCCAAGGTTCGGGCACTGAAGCTTTCTTT
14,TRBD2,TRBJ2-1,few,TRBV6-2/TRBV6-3,CASSYSTSGNEQFF,TGTGCCAGCAGTTACTCGACTAGCGGGAATGAGCAGTTCTTC
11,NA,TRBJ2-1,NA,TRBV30,CAWRASSEQFF,TGTGCCTGGAGGGCTAGTAGTGAGCAGTTCTTC
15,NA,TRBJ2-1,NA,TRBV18,CASSPRQPAYNEQFF,TGTGCCAGCTCACCACGGCAACCAGCCTACAATGAGCAGTTCTTC
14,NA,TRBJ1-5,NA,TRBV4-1,CASSLLDRNQPQHF,TGCGCCAGCAGCCTCCTAGACCGTAATCAGCCCCAGCATTTT
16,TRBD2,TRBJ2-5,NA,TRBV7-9,CASSPGLAEIQETQYF,TGTGCCAGCAGCCCGGGACTAGCGGAGATACAAGAGACCCAGTACTTC
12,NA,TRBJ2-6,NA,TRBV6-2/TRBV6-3,CASSSLYNVLTF,TGTGCCAGCAGTTCCCTCTACAACGTCCTGACTTTC
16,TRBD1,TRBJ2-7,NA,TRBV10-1,CASSSPSGTGTYEQYF,TGCGCCAGCAGTTCACCTTCCGGGACAGGTACCTACGAGCAGTACTTC